This T cell receptor (beta chain) was found in a study of CD8 T cells in ankylosing spondylitis. Study findings and constraints: Blood from ankylosing spondylitis patients appeared to carry a characteristic roughly 8-variant TCR beta motif. The disease-linked clones had a CD8+ phenotype and low blood frequencies.

TCRdb independently ran MiXCR on the 5' RACE reads; one entry per CDR3 protein. Altogether 180,000 or so distinct CDR3 sequences are present, 9.5% to 13% being singletons, with the ten largest covering 25% to 30%. About this clonotype: Its target is unknown.

The CDR3 totals 18 residues. The V gene's germline CDR1 is DFQATT and CDR2 SNEGSKA (reference sequence). Trimming took 2 bases from V and 1 from J; bases not matched to a gene: 14. This TCR was sampled from a male donor with ankylosing spondylitis or in good health (not recorded which). V usage is TRBV20-1 and J usage is TRBJ2-3; 8 positions match TRBD2. The specimen sequenced was blood, either unsorted or a sorted T cell fraction (not recorded which). The DNA of the CDR3 is TGCAGTGCTAGACGTAAAGTGGGAGCGGGAGTAGGCACAGATACGCAGTATTTT. Residues: CSARRKVGAGVGTDTQYF.